A selection of T cell receptor beta chains follows, all from one sample in a study of metastatic and nonmetastatic thyroid tumors. TCRdb reassembled clones from the PCR reads with MiXCR. The data hold approximately 9,000 clones, with 35% observed a single time. What was sequenced was tumor tissue. These receptors were taken from a female donor with papillary thyroid cancer or a benign thyroid nodule (not recorded which). Some clones in this sample may be carry-over from other donors' samples. Each CDR3 is given without its conserved first and last residue. Where a row states a size, it is once, few, many or the class of an expanded clone; other rows omit it.

j_call v_call clone_size cdr3_aa
TRBJ2-7 TRBV3-1 NA ASSQGSNYEQY
TRBJ1-5 TRBV7-2 NA ASSLVGGDQPQH
TRBJ1-1 TRBV20-1 NA SARQDMNTEAF
TRBJ2-7 TRBV5-1 medium-sized ASSLEGGNFYEQY
TRBJ1-2 TRBV2 medium-sized ASSGVYGYT
TRBJ1-5 TRBV10-2 few ASEDLQGGGNQPQH
TRBJ2-1 TRBV9 once ASSVGNGRSEEQF
TRBJ2-7 TRBV3-1 once ASSQAGEFEQY
TRBJ1-1 TRBV6-2/TRBV6-3 few ASSYGLLAGTEAF
TRBJ2-2 TRBV5-1 medium-sized ASSLAPMGGGELF
TRBJ1-1 TRBV29-1 NA SVALTGNTEAF
TRBJ1-6 TRBV27 few ASTNRVSPLH
TRBJ2-5 TRBV4-2 many ASSRGSSGGGETQY
TRBJ1-1 TRBV7-9 NA ASSLSGGMNTEAF